This T cell receptor (beta chain) was recorded in a study of cytomegalovirus exposure and HLA in healthy donors. Germline CDR1 reads SNHLY; CDR2 reads FYNNEI. The CDR3 contains 15 residues. The ends were cut back, 6 bases at V and 1 base at J, with 12 bases in the middle. Broader study findings: Donors were assumed by presence/absence analyses to have roughly uniform sequencing depth.

The PCR ran on 60 Vbeta and 13 Jbeta primers. Here immunoSEQ multiplex PCR was the method, and the copy in TCRdb shows in-frame clones only, minus some. In total, the table holds approximately 75,000 clones. Remarks on this clone: Its antigen is still unknown.

Sequencing was performed on PBMCs. This rearrangement joins TRBV2 to TRBJ2-2; a weak D match, TRBD2 (5 bases). The sequence was collected from a man aged 35 to 55 in good health and CMV-seronegative. The CDR3 loop reads CASRSGNWNTGELFF. The CDR3 coding sequence is TGTGCCAGCAGGTCGGGGAATTGGAACACCGGGGAGCTGTTTTTT.